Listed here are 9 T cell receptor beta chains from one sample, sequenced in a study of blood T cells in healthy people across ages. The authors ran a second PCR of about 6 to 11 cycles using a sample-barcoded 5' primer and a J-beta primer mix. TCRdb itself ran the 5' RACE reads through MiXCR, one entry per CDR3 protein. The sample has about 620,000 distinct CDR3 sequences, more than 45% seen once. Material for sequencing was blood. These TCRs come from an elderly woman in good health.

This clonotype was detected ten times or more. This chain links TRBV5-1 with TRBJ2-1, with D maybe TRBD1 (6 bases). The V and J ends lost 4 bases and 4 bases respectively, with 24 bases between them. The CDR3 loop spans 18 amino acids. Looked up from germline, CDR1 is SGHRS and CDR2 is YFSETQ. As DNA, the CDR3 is TGCGCCAGCAGCAGAAATGTAGGGGGACGGGGCAATTACAATGAGCAGTTCTTC. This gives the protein CASSRNVGGRGNYNEQFF.

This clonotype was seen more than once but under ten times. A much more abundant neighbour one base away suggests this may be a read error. This CDR3 reads CSARTDSSYEQYF. CDR3 nucleotide sequence: TGCAGCGCCCGGACAGACTCGTCCTACGAGCAGTACTTC. The gene calls are TRBV29-1 and TRBJ2-7; a weak D match, TRBD1 (6 bases). CDR1 is SQVTM, CDR2 ANQGSEA, per germline. The CDR3 sequence is 13 residues long. V was trimmed by 7 bases and J by 1 base, leaving 14 bases between them.

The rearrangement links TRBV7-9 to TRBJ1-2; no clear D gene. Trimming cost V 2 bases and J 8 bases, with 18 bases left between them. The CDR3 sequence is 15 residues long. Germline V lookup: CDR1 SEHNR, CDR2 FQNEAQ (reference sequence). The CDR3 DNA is TGTGCCAGCAGCTTAACCGCGGGAGGCGTCTCGGGCTACACCTTC. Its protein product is CASSLTAGGVSGYTF.

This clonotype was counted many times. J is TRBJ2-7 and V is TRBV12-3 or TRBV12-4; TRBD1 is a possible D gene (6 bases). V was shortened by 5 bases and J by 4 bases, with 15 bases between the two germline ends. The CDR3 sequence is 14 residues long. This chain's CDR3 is CASSLTTGPYEQYF. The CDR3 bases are TGTGCCAGCAGTCTGACGACAGGTCCTTACGAGCAGTACTTC.

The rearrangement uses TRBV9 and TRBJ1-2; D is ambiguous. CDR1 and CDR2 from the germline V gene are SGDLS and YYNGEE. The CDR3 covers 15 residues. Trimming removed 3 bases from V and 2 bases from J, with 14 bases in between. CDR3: CASSATLTHNYGYTF. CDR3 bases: TGTGCCAGCAGCGCCACCTTGACACACAACTATGGCTACACCTTC.

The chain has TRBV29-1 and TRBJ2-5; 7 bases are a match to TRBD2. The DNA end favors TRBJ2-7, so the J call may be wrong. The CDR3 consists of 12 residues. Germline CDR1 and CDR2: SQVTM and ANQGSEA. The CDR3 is CSVSLAAAEQYF. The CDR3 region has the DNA TGCAGCGTGAGCCTAGCGGCTGCCGAGCAGTACTTC.

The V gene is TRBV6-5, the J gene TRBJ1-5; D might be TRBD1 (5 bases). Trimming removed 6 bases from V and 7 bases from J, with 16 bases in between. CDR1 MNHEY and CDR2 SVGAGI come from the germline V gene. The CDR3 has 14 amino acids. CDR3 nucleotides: TGTGCCAGCAGCTCCGGGACCCTCGGGCAGCCCCAGCATTTT. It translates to CASSSGTLGQPQHF.

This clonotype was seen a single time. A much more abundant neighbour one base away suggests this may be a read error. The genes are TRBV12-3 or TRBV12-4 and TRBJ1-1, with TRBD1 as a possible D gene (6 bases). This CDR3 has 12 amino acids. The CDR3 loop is CASVGTNTAAFF. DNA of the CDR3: TGTGCCAGCGTGGGGACAAACACTGCAGCTTTCTTT.

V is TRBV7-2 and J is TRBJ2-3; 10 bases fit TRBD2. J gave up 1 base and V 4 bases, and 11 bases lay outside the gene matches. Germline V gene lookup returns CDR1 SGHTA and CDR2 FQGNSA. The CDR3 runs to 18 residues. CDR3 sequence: CASSSPSGGASGTDTQYF. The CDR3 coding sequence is TGTGCCAGCAGCTCCCCCAGCGGGGGGGCCTCGGGCACAGATACGCAGTATTTT.